Included here is one T cell receptor beta chain sequence, with context. The antigen is not known. CDR3 length equals 11 residues. V was shortened by 4 bases and J by 10 bases, with 8 bases between the two germline ends. Germline lookup yields CDR1 SNHLY and CDR2 FYNNEI. Splitting the CD4+ cells yielded a CD45RA+ naive subset and a CD45RA-negative memory subset. These data come from a study of shared clonotypes between healthy human individuals. The table came from immunoSEQ multiplex PCR; TCRdb's copy has only in-frame clones and leaves some out. The sample lists approximately 240,000 clones, approximately 65% occurring once. Notes on the study in general: Inspection by rarefaction showed sorted-subset sequencing to be incomplete despite large depth. When compared with the clonotypes that were shared by all four sorted-subset donors, the non-shared clonotypes turned out to have lower generation probabilities. For naive CD4 cells, approximately 5% of clonotypes were shared across a few donors.

Sequences were obtained from memory CD4+ T cells sorted from blood. Sample subset: CD45RA-negative fraction. The chain links TRBV2 to TRBJ2-1; D uncertain. The sequence was collected from a man aged 25-45 years in good health. The CDR3 here is CASSVAVEQFF. In DNA form, the CDR3 reads TGTGCCAGCAGTGTGGCTGTCGAGCAGTTCTTC.